Shown below are 5 T cell receptor beta chains from a single sample sequenced in a study of shared clonotypes between healthy human individuals (dated by TCRdb to the early 2020s). The library was generated by the immunoSEQ multiplex PCR assay. TCRdb mirrors the immuneACCESS table, restricted to in-frame sequences. Some clones are absent from its copies; in checked studies, under half trace to an unresolved V gene, and the reason for the others is unknown. A total of some 580,000 clones appear in this sample, less than 98% of them only once. The ten biggest clones cover less than 0.065% of the sample. The sequenced material came from naive CD4+ T cells sorted from blood. The meaning of the sample's cell subset or site label: CD45RA+ positively selected. These receptors came from a woman aged 25 to 39 in good health.

The chain carries TRBV4-1 and TRBJ2-1, with 11 positions matching TRBD2. In germline, CDR1 is MGHRA, CDR2 YSYEKL. Trimming took 8 bases from V and 1 from J; bases not matched to a gene: 10. There are 17 residues in the CDR3. The CDR3 sequence is CASRRTSGFGSYNEQFF. The CDR3 DNA is TGCGCCAGCCGTCGGACTAGCGGGTTTGGGTCCTACAATGAGCAGTTCTTC.

This chain connects TRBV29-1 to TRBJ2-1; the match to TRBD1 covers 7 bases. The germline gives CDR1 SQVTM, CDR2 ANQGSEA. The ends lost 5 bases at V and 8 bases at J; junction bases unmatched: 9. CDR3 size: 13 residues. CDR3 loop: CSVHRGQTHEQFF. In DNA form, the CDR3 reads TGCAGCGTTCACAGGGGCCAGACGCATGAGCAGTTCTTC.

The V gene is TRBV7-3, the J gene TRBJ2-3; D uncertain. Trimming removed 1 base from V and 2 bases from J, with 10 bases in between. Germline loops: CDR1 SGHTA, CDR2 FQGTGA. The CDR3 length is 15 residues. The CDR3 DNA reads TGTGCCAGCAGCTTAAAGAACAGCAACACAGATACGCAGTATTTT. This gives the protein CASSLKNSNTDTQYF. The variable domain in full, with the rest retrieved from reference TRBV7-3 and TRBJ2-3, is GAGVSQTPSNKVTEKGKYVELRCDPISGHTALYWYRQSLGQGPEFLIYFQGTGAADDSGLPNDRFFAVRPEGSVSTLKIQRTERGDSAVYLCASSLKNSNTDTQYFGPGTRLTVL.

This clone appeared once. This chain connects TRBV18 to TRBJ2-7, with D perhaps TRBD2 (5 bases). V lost 6 bases and J 3 bases, leaving 15 bases between the germline ends. CDR1 and CDR2 from the germline V gene are KGHSH and LQKENI. CDR3 length: 14 residues. In DNA, the CDR3 is TGTGCCAGCTCCTTGGAGGACGGATACTACGAGCAGTACTTC. Translated: CASSLEDGYYEQYF.

The genes are TRBV28 and TRBJ1-3; 8 nucleotides match TRBD1. J lost 0 bases, V lost 6 bases, and 4 bases had no gene match. CDR1 and CDR2 (germline): MDHEN, SYDVKM. This CDR3 has 15 amino acids. Written as DNA, the CDR3 is TGTGCCAGCAGGGGACAGGAGCTCTCTGGAAACACCATATATTTT. As protein: CASRGQELSGNTIYF.